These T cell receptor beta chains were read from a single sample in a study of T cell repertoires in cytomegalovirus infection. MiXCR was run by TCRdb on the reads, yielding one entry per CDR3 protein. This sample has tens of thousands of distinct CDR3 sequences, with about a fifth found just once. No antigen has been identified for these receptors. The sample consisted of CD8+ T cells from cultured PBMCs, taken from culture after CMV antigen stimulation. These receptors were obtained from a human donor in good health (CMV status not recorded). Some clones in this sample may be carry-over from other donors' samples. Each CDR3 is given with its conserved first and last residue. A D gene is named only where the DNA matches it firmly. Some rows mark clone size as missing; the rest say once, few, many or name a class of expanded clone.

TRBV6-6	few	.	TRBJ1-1	TGTGCCAGCAAAGGAAACACTGAAGCTTTCTTT	CASKGNTEAFF
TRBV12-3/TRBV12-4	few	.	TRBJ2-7	TGTGCCAGCACCTCCTGGGAGGCCAACGAGCAGTACTTC	CASTSWEANEQYF
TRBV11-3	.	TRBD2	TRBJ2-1	TGTGCCAGCAGCTTAACCCCCCCCGCGGGAGCGAGCTCCTACAATGAGCAGTTCTTC	CASSLTPPAGASSYNEQFF
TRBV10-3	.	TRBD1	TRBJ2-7	TGTGCCATCACTGACAGGGCGAGCTCCTACGAGCAGTACTTC	CAITDRASSYEQYF
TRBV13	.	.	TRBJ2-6	TGTGCCAGCAGCTTAGGGTGGGGGAGCCTGACTTTC	CASSLGWGSLTF
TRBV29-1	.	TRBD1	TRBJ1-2	TGCAGCGTCCAGGACAGGAGTAGTTTAGATGGCTACACCTTC	CSVQDRSSLDGYTF
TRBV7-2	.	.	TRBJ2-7	TGTGCCAGCAGCGAAAAGACCGGGACACTCAAGAGCGAGCAGTACTTC	CASSEKTGTLKSEQYF
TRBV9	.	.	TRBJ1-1	TGTGCCAGCAGCACCCTGGGGGGGCTGAGCACTGAAGCTTTCTTT	CASSTLGGLSTEAFF
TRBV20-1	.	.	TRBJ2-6	TGCAGTGCTAGAGACGGCTCTGGGGCCAACGTCCTGACTTTC	CSARDGSGANVLTF
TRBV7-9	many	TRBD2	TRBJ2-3	TGTGCCAGTTCGACCTTGGGGGGGTATGTGACAGATACGCAGTATTTT	CASSTLGGYVTDTQYF
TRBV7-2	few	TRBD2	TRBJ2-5	TGTGCCAGCAGCTTACACCCGGGACTAGCGGGGGCTGGAGGAGAGACCCAGTACTTC	CASSLHPGLAGAGGETQYF
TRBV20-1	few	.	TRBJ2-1	TGCAGTGCAAGGGACCAGGGGACTGAGCAGTTCTTC	CSARDQGTEQFF
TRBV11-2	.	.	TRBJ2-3	TGTGCCAGCAGCTTCAAGGGGGGCCCAGATACGCAGTATTTT	CASSFKGGPDTQYF
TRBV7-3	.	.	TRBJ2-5	TGTGCCAGCAGCTCCCGGGGGTACCAAGAGACCCAGTACTTC	CASSSRGYQETQYF
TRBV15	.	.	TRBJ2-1	TGTGCCACCAGCAGAGATATGGGGGAAGGCAACAATGAGCAGTTCTTC	CATSRDMGEGNNEQFF
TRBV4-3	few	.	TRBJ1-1	TGCGCCAGCAGCCAAGCTTCTGGGACCCTCCTGTTTCCGAACACTGAAGCTTTCTTT	CASSQASGTLLFPNTEAFF
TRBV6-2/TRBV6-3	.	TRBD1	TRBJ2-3	TGTGCCAGCAGTTACCGGCGGGACAGGGCCTTCACAGATACGCAGTATTTT	CASSYRRDRAFTDTQYF
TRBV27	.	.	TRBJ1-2	TGTGCCAGCAGTTTATCGGGGTATGGCTACACCTTC	CASSLSGYGYTF
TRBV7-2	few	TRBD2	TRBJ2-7	TGTGCCAGCAGCTGGGGCAGCGGGGAGTCCTACGAGCAGTACTTC	CASSWGSGESYEQYF
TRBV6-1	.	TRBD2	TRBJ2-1	TGTGCCAGCGGGACGGGGGGAATGGGGTACAATGAGCAGTTCTTC	CASGTGGMGYNEQFF
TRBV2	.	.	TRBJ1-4	TGTGCCAGCAGTGAAAAGGAAAAACTGTTTTTT	CASSEKEKLFF
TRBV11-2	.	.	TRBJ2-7	TGTGCCAGCAGCTTAGACTACTCAAGGTACGAGCAGTACTTC	CASSLDYSRYEQYF
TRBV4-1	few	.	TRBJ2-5	TGCGCCAGCAGCCAAGTCCCTAGCAACCAAGAGACCCAGTACTTC	CASSQVPSNQETQYF
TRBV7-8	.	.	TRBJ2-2	TGTGCCAGCAGCTTGGCTTGGTCGCGCCGGGTAGACACCGGGGAGCTGTTTTTT	CASSLAWSRRVDTGELFF
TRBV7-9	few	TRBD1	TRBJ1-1	TGTGCCAGCAGCTTAAACAGGGGAGGTTCCACTGAAGCTTTCTTT	CASSLNRGGSTEAFF
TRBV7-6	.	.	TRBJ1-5	TGTGCCAGCAGCTCACAGGGTAGCAATCAGCCCCAGCATTTT	CASSSQGSNQPQHF
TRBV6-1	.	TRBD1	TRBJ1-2	TGTGCCAGCATTGATAACAGGGGGCGAGGATCAAAAGGCTACACCTTC	CASIDNRGRGSKGYTF
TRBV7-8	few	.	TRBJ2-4	TGTGCCAGCAGCTTAGGCGTAGGGGTTGGGAACATTCAGTACTTC	CASSLGVGVGNIQYF
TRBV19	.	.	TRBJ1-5	TGTGCCAGCCGGGTCGGGGGACAGCCCCAGCATTTT	CASRVGGQPQHF
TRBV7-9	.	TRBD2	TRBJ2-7	TGTGCCAGCAGCCCCAGTTTTGGCGGGAGTAGAAACGAGCAGTACTTC	CASSPSFGGSRNEQYF
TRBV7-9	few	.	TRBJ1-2	TGTGCCAGCAGCCCACCCGTGGTGATCTATGGCTACACCTTC	CASSPPVVIYGYTF
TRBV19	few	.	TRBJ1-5	TGTGCCAGTAGACATATTAATCAGCCCCAGCATTTT	CASRHINQPQHF
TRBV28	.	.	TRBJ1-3	TGTGCCAGCAGGGGTCTTGGTGGGTCTGGAAACACCATATATTTT	CASRGLGGSGNTIYF
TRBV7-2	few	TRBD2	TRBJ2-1	TGTGCCAGCAGCATACCCCAGCGGGAGGGAACCTACAATGAGCAGTTCTTC	CASSIPQREGTYNEQFF
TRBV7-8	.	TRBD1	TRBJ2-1	TGTGCCAGCAGCTGGACAGGGGGAAGCAATGAGCAGTTCTTC	CASSWTGGSNEQFF
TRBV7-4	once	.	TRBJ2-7	TGTGCCAGCAGCCTCCTTTCCAACGAGCAGTACTTC	CASSLLSNEQYF
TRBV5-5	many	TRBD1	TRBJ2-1	TGTGCCAGCAGCTCTCGGAATAAAACAGGGGGTCCCTCCTACAATGAGCAGTTCTTC	CASSSRNKTGGPSYNEQFF
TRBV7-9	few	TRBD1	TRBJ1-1	TGTGCCAGCAGACGGGGACAGACAGAAGCTTTCTTT	CASRRGQTEAFF
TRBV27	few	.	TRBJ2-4	TGTGCCAGCAGATCGAGCGTGCCAGCCAAAAACATTCAGTACTTC	CASRSSVPAKNIQYF
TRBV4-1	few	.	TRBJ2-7	TGCGCCAGCAGCCAAGGCAGGGGTTCCTACGAGCAGTACTTC	CASSQGRGSYEQYF
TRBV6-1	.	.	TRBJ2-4	TGTGCCAGCAGTGAAGTAGTAGGGTTGAACATTCAGTACTTC	CASSEVVGLNIQYF
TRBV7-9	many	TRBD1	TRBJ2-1	TGTGCCAGCAGCCCGGGACAGGGGATCGATGAGCAGTTCTTC	CASSPGQGIDEQFF
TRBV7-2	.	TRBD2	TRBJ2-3	TGTGCCAGCGCCCTAGCGGGGTCGGATACGCAGTATTTT	CASALAGSDTQYF
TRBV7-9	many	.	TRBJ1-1	TGTGCCAGCAGCTTGAGTCAGAACACTGAAGCTTTCTTT	CASSLSQNTEAFF
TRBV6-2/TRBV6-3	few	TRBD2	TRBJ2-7	TGTGCCAGCAGTTACGGTAGCGGGAGGGCCTACGAGCAGTACTTC	CASSYGSGRAYEQYF
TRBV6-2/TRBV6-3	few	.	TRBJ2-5	TGTGCCAGCGTTCATGGACCAGAAGGAGGGGAGACCCAGTACTTC	CASVHGPEGGETQYF
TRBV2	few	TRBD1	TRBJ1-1	TGTGCCAGAGGACAGGGGTCGAGTGAAGCTTTCTTT	CARGQGSSEAFF
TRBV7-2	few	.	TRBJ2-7	TGTGCCAGCAGCTTAGGGGCGACGCTATGGGAGCAGTACTTC	CASSLGATLWEQYF
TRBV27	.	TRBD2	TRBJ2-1	TGTGCCAGCAGTTTCTTTACTAGCGGGGGTCCCGATCGGCAGTTCTTC	CASSFFTSGGPDRQFF